The source of this T cell receptor (beta chain) is a study of blood T cell repertoires in COVID-19. Overall study context: The analysed material was cDNA or gDNA that came from T cells, B-cell-depleted T cells, or PBMCs.

In the original analysis: The authors estimated nucleated cell counts from reference gene primer amplification. TCRdb's table, derived via immunoSEQ multiplex PCR, lists solely in-frame clones and lacks some. V, J and clone size are those of that table, while D and trimming were read from the DNA. The sample yields roughly 150,000 clones, 80% to 85% seen once. Across over 20 US areas, participants ranged in age from about 18 to 100 years. For recovered donors of Cohort 3, there were two negative PCRs, clearance, or symptom resolution. V lost 2 bases, J lost 5 bases, and 15 bases lay in between. CDR1 KGHSH and CDR2 LQKENI come from the germline V gene. The CDR3 length is 15 residues.

The TCR originated in a woman aged 50 to 60 who had recovered from COVID-19. Sequencing was performed on PBMCs or T cells enriched from blood (not recorded which). The chain joins TRBV18 to TRBJ2-5, with TRBD2 as a possible D gene (6 bases). The CDR3 DNA follows: TGTGCCAGCTCACCATCGGAGGGGTTGTTTGAGACCCAGTACTTC. Protein: CASSPSEGLFETQYF.